What follows are 7 T cell receptor beta chains derived from one specimen sequenced in a study of T cells in Graves' hyperthyroidism and ophthalmopathy. Researchers amplified the TCR beta CDR3 regions from RNA transcripts. An initial round of RT-PCR targeting the TCR CDR3 relied on the HTBI primer set. In TCRdb, the multiplex PCR reads were re-called with MiXCR into one record per CDR3 protein. The sample lists just under 750,000 distinct CDR3 sequences; roughly 32% were seen once. The sample comprised blood. The receptors stem from a woman aged 40 to 55 with Graves' hyperthyroidism.

This clonotype was detected many times. CDR3 protein: CASSYHIGYEQYF. CDR3 bases: TGTGCCAGCAGTTACCACATTGGCTACGAGCAGTACTTC. The rearrangement uses TRBV7-9 and TRBJ2-7, with D hard to call. Germline lookup yields CDR1 SEHNR and CDR2 FQNEAQ (reference sequence). V was trimmed by 6 bases and J by 3 bases, leaving 12 bases between them. This CDR3 has 13 amino acids.

This clonotype was found once. V gene TRBV10-3 combines with J gene TRBJ2-2, with a weak D call TRBD2 (6 bases). V lost 10 bases, J lost 9 bases, and 24 bases lay in between. The CDR3 sequence is 15 residues long. Germline V gene lookup returns CDR1 ENHRY and CDR2 SYGVKD. This chain's CDR3 is CASSPPVEGQRELFF. The CDR3 region has the DNA TGTGCCAGCTCACCACCGGTGGAGGGCCAAAGGGAGCTGTTTTTT.

Worth noting for this clonotype: A much more abundant neighbour one base away suggests this may be a read error. This chain links TRBV5-1 with TRBJ1-1; D is ambiguous. V shed 0 bases and J shed 4 bases, with 13 bases lying between them. The germline gives CDR1 SGHRS, CDR2 YFSETQ. CDR3 length equals 15 residues. The CDR3 region is CASSLDLPAGTEAFF. In DNA, the CDR3 is TGCGCCAGCAGCTTGGATCTGCCTGCGGGCACTGAAGCTTTCTTT.

The chain is built from TRBV20-1 and TRBJ2-2; possibly TRBD1 for D (6 bases). CDR1 is DFQATT and CDR2 is SNEGSKA in the germline V gene (reference sequence). This CDR3 region has 15 residues. Trimming left V 2 bases short and J 7 bases short, with 17 bases between. This CDR3 reads CSARQGNILGGELFF. The CDR3 DNA reads as TGCAGTGCTAGACAGGGGAATATCCTAGGCGGGGAGCTGTTTTTT.

The chain has TRBV6-5 and TRBJ1-4; D unresolved. This CDR3 is built from 15 residues. Trimming removed 6 bases from V and 8 bases from J, with 19 bases in between. The germline V gene encodes CDR1 MNHEY and CDR2 SVGAGI. The CDR3: CASSRETLSGEKLFF. The CDR3 nucleotides are TGTGCCAGCAGCCGTGAAACACTCTCGGGGGAAAAACTGTTTTTT.

The chain combines TRBV20-1 with TRBJ2-5; D is possibly TRBD1 (5 bases). V was cut by 6 bases and J by 1 base, with 15 bases left in between. The CDR3 sequence is 14 residues long. Germline lookup yields CDR1 DFQATT and CDR2 SNEGSKA (reference sequence). The CDR3 spells CSAAQGPGQETQYF. CDR3 nucleotides: TGCAGTGCGGCGCAGGGCCCCGGCCAAGAGACCCAGTACTTC.

Details on this clonotype: At one of its ends the junction is not consistent with the germline gene, which may arise from a read error. The rearrangement joins TRBV6-6 to TRBJ1-4, with D tentatively TRBD1 (6 bases). In germline, CDR1 is MNHNY, CDR2 SVGAGI (reference sequence). The CDR3 is 15 amino acids. CDR3: CASSNTGSSNEKLLF. Here the CDR3 DNA reads TGTGCCAGCAGTAATACAGGGTCCTCAAATGAAAAACTGCTTTTT.